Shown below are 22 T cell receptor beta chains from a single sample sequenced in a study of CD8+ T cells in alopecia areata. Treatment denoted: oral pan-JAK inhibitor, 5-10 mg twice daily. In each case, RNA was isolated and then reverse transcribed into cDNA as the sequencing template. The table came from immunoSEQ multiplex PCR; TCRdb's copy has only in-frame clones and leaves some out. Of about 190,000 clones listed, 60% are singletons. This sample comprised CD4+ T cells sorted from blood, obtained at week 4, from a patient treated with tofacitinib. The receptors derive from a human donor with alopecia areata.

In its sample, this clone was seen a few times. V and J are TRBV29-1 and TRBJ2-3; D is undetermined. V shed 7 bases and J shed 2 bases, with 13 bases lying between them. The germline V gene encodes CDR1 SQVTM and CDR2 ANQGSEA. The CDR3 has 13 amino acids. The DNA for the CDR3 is TGCAGCGCCGTTGGGCGGAACACAGATACGCAGTATTTT. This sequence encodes CSAVGRNTDTQYF.

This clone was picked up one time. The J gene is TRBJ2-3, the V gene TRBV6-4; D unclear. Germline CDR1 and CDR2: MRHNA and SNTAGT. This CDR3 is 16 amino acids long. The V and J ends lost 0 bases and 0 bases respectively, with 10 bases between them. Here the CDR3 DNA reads TGTGCCAGCAGTGACTCCTGGGGTGCTAGCACAGATACGCAGTATTTT. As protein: CASSDSWGASTDTQYF.

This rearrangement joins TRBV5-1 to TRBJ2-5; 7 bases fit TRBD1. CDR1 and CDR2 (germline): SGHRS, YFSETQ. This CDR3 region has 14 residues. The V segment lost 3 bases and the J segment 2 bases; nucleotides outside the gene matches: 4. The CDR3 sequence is CASSSPTGQETQYF. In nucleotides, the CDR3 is TGCGCCAGCAGCTCGCCGACAGGGCAAGAGACCCAGTACTTC.

CDR3 region: CASTRGSGAGEDYEQYF. The DNA for the CDR3 is TGTGCCAGCACAAGGGGGAGTGGGGCAGGCGAAGATTACGAGCAGTACTTC. The V gene is TRBV7-2, the J gene TRBJ2-7; the D gene is possibly TRBD1 (6 bases). V was pared by 7 bases and J by 4 bases, with 26 bases between. The CDR3 runs 17 residues. Looked up from germline, CDR1 is SGHTA and CDR2 is FQGNSA.

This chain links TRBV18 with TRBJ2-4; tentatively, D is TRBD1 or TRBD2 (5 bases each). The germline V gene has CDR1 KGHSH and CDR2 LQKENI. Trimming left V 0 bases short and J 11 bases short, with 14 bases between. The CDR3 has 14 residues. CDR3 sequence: CASSPPGTTFLQYF. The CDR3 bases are TGTGCCAGCTCACCACCCGGGACGACGTTTCTTCAGTACTTC.

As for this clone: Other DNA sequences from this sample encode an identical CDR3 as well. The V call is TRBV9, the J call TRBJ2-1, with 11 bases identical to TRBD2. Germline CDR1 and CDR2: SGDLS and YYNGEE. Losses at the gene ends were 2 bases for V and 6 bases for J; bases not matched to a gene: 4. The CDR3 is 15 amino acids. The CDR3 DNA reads TGTGCCAGCAGCGTCACTAGCGGGAGTTCCAATGAGCAGTTCTTC. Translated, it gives CASSVTSGSSNEQFF.

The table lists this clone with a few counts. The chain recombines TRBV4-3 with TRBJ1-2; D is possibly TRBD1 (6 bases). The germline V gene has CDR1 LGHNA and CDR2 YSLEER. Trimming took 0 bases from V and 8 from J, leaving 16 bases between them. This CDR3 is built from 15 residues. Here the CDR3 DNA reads TGCGCCAGCAGCCAAGATTTAATCGACAGGCAGGGCTACACCTTC. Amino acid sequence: CASSQDLIDRQGYTF.

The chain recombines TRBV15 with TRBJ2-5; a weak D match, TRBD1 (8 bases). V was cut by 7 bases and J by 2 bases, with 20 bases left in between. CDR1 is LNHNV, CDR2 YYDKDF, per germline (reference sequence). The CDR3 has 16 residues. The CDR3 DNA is TGTGCCACCACCAGGTGGGGGGGGACAGGACAAGAGACCCAGTACTTC. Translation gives CATTRWGGTGQETQYF.

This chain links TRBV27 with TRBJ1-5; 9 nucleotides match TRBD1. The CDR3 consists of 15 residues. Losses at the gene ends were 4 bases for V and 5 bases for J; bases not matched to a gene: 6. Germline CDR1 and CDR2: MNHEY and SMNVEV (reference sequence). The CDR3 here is CASSSDRDRDQPQHF. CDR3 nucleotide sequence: TGTGCCAGCAGTTCCGACCGGGACAGGGATCAGCCCCAGCATTTT.

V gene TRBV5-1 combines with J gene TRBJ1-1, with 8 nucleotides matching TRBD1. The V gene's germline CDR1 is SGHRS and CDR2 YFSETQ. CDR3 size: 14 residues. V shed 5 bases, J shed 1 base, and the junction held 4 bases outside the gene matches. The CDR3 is CASSYDRGNTEAFF. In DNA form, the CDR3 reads TGCGCCAGCAGTTACGACAGGGGGAACACTGAAGCTTTCTTT.

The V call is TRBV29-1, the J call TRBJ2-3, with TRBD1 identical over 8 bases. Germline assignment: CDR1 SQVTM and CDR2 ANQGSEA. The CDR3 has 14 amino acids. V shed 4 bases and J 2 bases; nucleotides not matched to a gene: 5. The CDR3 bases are TGCAGCGTTGCCCGGGACAGGATCACAGATACGCAGTATTTT. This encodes CSVARDRITDTQYF.

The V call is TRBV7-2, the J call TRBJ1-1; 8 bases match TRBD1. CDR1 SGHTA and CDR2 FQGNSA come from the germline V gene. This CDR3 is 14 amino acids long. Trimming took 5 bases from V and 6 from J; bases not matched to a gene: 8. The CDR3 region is CASSLTGGMAEAFF. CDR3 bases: TGTGCCAGCAGCCTTACAGGGGGAATGGCTGAAGCTTTCTTT.

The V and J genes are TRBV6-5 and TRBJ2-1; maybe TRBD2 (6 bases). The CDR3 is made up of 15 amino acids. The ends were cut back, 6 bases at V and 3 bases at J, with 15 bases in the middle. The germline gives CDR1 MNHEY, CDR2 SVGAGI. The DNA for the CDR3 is TGTGCCAGCAGACCCCCGCCGGGACTCTACAATGAGCAGTTCTTC. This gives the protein CASRPPPGLYNEQFF.

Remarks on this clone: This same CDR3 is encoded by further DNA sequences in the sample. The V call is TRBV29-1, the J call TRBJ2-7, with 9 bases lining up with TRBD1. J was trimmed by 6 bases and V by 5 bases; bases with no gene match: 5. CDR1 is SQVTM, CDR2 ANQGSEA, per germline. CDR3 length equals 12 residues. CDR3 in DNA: TGCAGCGTTTGGGACAGGGTGGGCGAGCAGTACTTC. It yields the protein CSVWDRVGEQYF.

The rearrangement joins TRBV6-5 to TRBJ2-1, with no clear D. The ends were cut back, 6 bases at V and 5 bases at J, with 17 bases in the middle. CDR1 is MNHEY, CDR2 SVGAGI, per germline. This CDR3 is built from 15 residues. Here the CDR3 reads CASRPFLTDNNEQFF. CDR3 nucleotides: TGTGCCAGCAGACCATTCCTAACAGACAACAATGAGCAGTTCTTC.

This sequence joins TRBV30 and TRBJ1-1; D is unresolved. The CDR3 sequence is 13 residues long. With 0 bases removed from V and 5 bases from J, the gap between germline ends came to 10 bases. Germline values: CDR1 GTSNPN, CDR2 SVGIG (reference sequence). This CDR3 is CAWSVAGETEAFF. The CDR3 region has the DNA TGTGCCTGGAGTGTCGCCGGGGAGACTGAAGCTTTCTTT.

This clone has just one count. The CDR3 is CASARGSSYEQYF. DNA for the CDR3: TGTGCCAGCGCGCGGGGAAGCTCCTACGAGCAGTACTTC. The chain joins TRBV7-3 to TRBJ2-7, with D perhaps TRBD2 (6 bases). Per the germline V gene, CDR1 is SGHTA and CDR2 is FQGTGA. There are 13 residues in the CDR3. V lost 8 bases, J lost 0 bases, and 11 bases lay in between.

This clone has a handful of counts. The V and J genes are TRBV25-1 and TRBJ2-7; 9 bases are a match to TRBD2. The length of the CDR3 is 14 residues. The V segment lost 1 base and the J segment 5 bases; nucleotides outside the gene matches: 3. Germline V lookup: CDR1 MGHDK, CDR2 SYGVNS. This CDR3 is CASSESGLAHEQYF. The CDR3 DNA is TGTGCCAGCAGTGAATCGGGACTAGCCCACGAGCAGTACTTC.

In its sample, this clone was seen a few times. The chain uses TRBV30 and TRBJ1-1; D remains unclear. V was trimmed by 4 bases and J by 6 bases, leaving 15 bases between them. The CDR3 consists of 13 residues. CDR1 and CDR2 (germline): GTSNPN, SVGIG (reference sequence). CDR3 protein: CAWKERRTSEAFF. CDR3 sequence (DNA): TGTGCCTGGAAGGAACGCCGGACTTCTGAAGCTTTCTTT.

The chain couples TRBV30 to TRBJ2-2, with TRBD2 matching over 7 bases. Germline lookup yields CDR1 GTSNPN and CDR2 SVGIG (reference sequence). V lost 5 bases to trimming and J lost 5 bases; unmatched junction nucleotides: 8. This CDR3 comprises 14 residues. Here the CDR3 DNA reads TGTGCCTGGGGGAGAACTAGCGCTACCGGGGAGCTGTTTTTT. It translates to CAWGRTSATGELFF.

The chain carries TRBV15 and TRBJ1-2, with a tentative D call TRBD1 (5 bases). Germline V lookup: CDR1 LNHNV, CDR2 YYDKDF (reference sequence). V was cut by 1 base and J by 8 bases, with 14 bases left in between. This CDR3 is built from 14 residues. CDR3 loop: CATSRAGTTSGYTF. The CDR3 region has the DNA TGTGCCACCAGCAGAGCCGGGACGACAAGCGGCTACACCTTC.

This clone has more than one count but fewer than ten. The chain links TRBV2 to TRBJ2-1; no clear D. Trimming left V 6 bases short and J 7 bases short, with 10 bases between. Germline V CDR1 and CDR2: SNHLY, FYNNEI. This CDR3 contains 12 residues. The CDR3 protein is CASSPDINEQFF. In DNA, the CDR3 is TGTGCCAGCAGCCCAGATATAAATGAGCAGTTCTTC.